What follows are 11 T cell receptor beta chains derived from one specimen sequenced in a study of blood T cell repertoires in COVID-19. Here immunoSEQ multiplex PCR was the method, and the copy in TCRdb shows in-frame clones only, minus some. The table lists roughly 190,000 clones, approximately 87% of them singletons. Sequenced sample: peripheral blood. The origin of the receptors is a woman in her sixties or seventies with COVID-19, enrolled during active disease.

This chain connects TRBV9 to TRBJ2-1; 10 positions match TRBD2. The CDR3 is 16 residues long. The germline V gene encodes CDR1 SGDLS and CDR2 YYNGEE. V lost 2 bases, J lost 4 bases, and 6 bases stayed unmatched. This chain's CDR3 is CASSVSLAGVYNEQFF. DNA of the CDR3: TGTGCCAGCAGCGTGTCCCTAGCGGGAGTGTACAATGAGCAGTTCTTC.

This clone has just one count. The chain carries TRBV24-1 and TRBJ2-1; a possible D gene is TRBD1 (6 bases). The CDR3 totals 16 residues. The germline CDR1 and CDR2 sequences are KGHDR and SFDVKD. The V end was cut by 1 base, the J end by 7 bases, with 16 bases between. CDR3 sequence reads: CATSDFGRGVSNEQFF. The CDR3 DNA sequence: TGTGCCACCAGTGATTTTGGCAGGGGAGTTTCAAATGAGCAGTTCTTC.

This clone is a singleton in its sample. This chain uses TRBV7-2 with TRBJ2-7; TRBD1 matches at 8 bases. The V gene end was trimmed by 3 bases and the J gene end by 2 bases; junction bases not matched to a gene: 12. This CDR3 has 17 amino acids. In germline, CDR1 is SGHTA, CDR2 FQGNSA. The CDR3 spells CASSFRTGPYGTYEQYF. The CDR3 DNA is TGTGCCAGCAGCTTCCGGACAGGGCCGTACGGAACCTACGAGCAGTACTTC.

The CDR3 region is CASSTPSGASTEAFF. CDR3 coding DNA: TGTGCCAGTAGTACCCCTTCAGGGGCGAGCACTGAAGCTTTCTTT. V gene TRBV19 combines with J gene TRBJ1-1; D possibly corresponds to TRBD1 (6 bases). Trimming removed 4 bases at V and 4 bases at J, with 16 bases between. Germline CDR1 and CDR2: LNHDA and SQIVND (reference sequence). The CDR3 runs 15 residues.

In this sample, this clone turned up once. V is TRBV7-8 and J is TRBJ2-7; D unresolved. The V gene's germline CDR1 is SGHVS and CDR2 FQNEAQ. V lost 5 bases, J lost 2 bases, and 16 bases lay in between. The CDR3 consists of 15 residues. The CDR3 DNA reads TGTGCCAGCAGCCTTTCGTTGCGACTTGCCTACGAGCAGTACTTC. It codes for CASSLSLRLAYEQYF.

The gene calls are TRBV6-2 or TRBV6-3 and TRBJ2-7, with 7 bases that match TRBD1. V was clipped by 6 bases and J by 6 bases; unmatched bases: 14. CDR1 and CDR2 (germline): MNHEY, SVGEGT. The CDR3 consists of 15 residues. The CDR3 nucleotides are TGTGCCAGCAGCCCCCTCGACAGGTCAGGGGGCGAGCAGTACTTC. It specifies CASSPLDRSGGEQYF.

The CDR3 is CASSRDRGGNTIYF. CDR3 coding DNA: TGCGCCAGCAGCCGGGACAGGGGTGGAAACACCATATATTTT. The chain couples TRBV5-1 to TRBJ1-3, with 10 nucleotides matching TRBD1. The CDR3 extends over 14 amino acids. V gave up 4 bases and J gave up 3 bases; unmatched junction bases: 1. Germline V gives CDR1 SGHRS, CDR2 YFSETQ.

The V and J genes are TRBV4-3 and TRBJ2-2; TRBD1 aligns across 7 bases. The length of the CDR3 is 15 residues. Germline CDR1 is LGHNA and CDR2 is YSLEER. J was trimmed by 10 bases and V by 0 bases; bases with no gene match: 8. The chain's CDR3 is CASSQDRQGYEELFF. The CDR3, as DNA: TGCGCCAGCAGCCAAGATAGACAGGGATATGAGGAGCTGTTTTTT.

V is TRBV19 and J is TRBJ2-7; tentatively, D is TRBD1 (5 bases). Trimming took off 9 bases at V and 0 bases at J, with 15 bases between the two ends. There are 14 residues in the CDR3. Germline CDR1 LNHDA, CDR2 SQIVND (reference sequence). The CDR3 spells CASQTAWGSYEQYF. Written as DNA, the CDR3 is TGTGCCAGCCAGACAGCATGGGGCTCCTACGAGCAGTACTTC.

The chain is built from TRBV6-6 and TRBJ2-7; D not certain. The germline V gene has CDR1 MNHNY and CDR2 SVGAGI (reference sequence). V was shortened by 2 bases and J by 4 bases, with 6 bases between the two germline ends. The CDR3 is 12 residues long. Here the CDR3 DNA reads TGTGCCAGCAGTTACCGACAATACGAGCAGTACTTC. Amino acids: CASSYRQYEQYF.

The chain recombines TRBV6-1 with TRBJ1-5; D is perhaps TRBD1 (6 bases). V lost 2 bases and J lost 5, with 13 bases in between. Germline CDR1 is MNHNS and CDR2 is SASEGT. CDR3 length equals 15 residues. Here the CDR3 DNA reads TGTGCCAGCAGTGAAACAGGGTCTTACCATCAGCCCCAGCATTTT. Translating gives CASSETGSYHQPQHF.